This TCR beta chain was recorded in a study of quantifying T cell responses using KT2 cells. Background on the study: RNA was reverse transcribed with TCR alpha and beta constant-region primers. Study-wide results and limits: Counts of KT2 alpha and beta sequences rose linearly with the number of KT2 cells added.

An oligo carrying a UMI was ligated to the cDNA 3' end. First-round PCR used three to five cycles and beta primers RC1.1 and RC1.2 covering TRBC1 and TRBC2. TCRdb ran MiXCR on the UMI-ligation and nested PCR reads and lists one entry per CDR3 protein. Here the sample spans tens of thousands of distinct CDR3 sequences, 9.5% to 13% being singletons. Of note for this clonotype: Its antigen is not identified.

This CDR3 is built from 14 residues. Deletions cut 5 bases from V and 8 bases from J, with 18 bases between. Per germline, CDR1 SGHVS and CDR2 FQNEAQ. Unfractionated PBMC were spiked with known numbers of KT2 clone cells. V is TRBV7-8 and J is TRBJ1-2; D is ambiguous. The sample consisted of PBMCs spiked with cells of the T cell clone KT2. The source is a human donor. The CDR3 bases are TGTGCCAGCAGCCCCCGGAGGAATCCTCAGGGCTACACCTTC. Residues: CASSPRRNPQGYTF.